This T cell receptor (beta chain) was documented in a study of glioma-infiltrating T cells after dendritic cell vaccination. On the study more broadly: Dendritic cells derived from monocytes and pulsed with autologous tumor lysate formed the vaccine.

Germline V gives CDR1 MGHDK, CDR2 SYGVNS. CDR3 size: 18 residues. Trimming at V came to 8 bases and at J to 0 bases, leaving 16 bases not matched to a gene. Primers: 60 V beta forward and 13 J beta reverse. Produced via immunoSEQ multiplex PCR; TCRdb's table is partial and in-frame only. The repertoire holds around 37,000 clones, with 82% as singletons. Broader study findings: Survival was not directly related to TCR clonality in these patients.

In regard to this clone: As yet, its antigen is unknown.

Source: blood, taken before dendritic cell vaccination. The chain recombines TRBV25-1 with TRBJ2-1; 7 bases line up with TRBD2. The TCR originated in a human donor with glioblastoma. CDR3 sequence reads: CASASVAVRTSSYNEQFF. For the CDR3, the DNA is TGTGCCAGCGCCTCCGTCGCCGTGAGGACTAGCTCCTACAATGAGCAGTTCTTC.